This T cell receptor beta chain was recovered during a study of blood T cells in healthy people across ages. Findings and caveats of the study: The study lacked donor CMV status, which possibly confounded expanded clonotype changes. Among T cells, TCR beta diversity per million cells dropped roughly linearly as age rose.

Only a few counts were recorded for this clonotype. Its antigen is currently unknown. A J-beta primer mix and a sample-barcoded 5' primer were used in a second PCR of about 7 to 12 cycles. TCRdb re-derived calls from the 5' RACE reads in MiXCR, one entry per CDR3 protein. Counted here are more than 650,000 distinct CDR3 sequences, approximately 55% occurring once; the ten biggest clones make up roughly 37%. CDR1 LGHNT and CDR2 FRNRAP come from the germline V gene. J gave up 7 bases and V 3 bases, and 9 bases lay outside the gene matches. This CDR3 region has 16 residues. V and J are TRBV12-5 and TRBJ2-7; 13 bases match TRBD2. The sequence derives from a man aged 80 or over in good health. The sequencing sample was made of blood. The CDR3 protein is CASGLTPGLAGSEQYF. CDR3 nucleotide sequence: TGTGCTAGTGGTTTAACCCCGGGACTAGCGGGATCGGAGCAGTACTTC.